This T cell receptor beta chain appears in the sequencing data of a study of T cell responses to AZD1222 COVID-19 vaccine. Study at large: Pooled together were second doses at about 4 or about 12 weeks. General study points: Donors were chiefly white British, with a greater number of females, and clonal diversity was perhaps underestimated. Only after the peak T cell response were repertoires sampled.

TCRdb's copy holds only in-frame clones and misses some; the assay was immunoSEQ multiplex PCR. The sample lists 150,000 to 200,000 clones, just under 95% occurring once. On this clone: What it recognizes is unknown.

The source was peripheral blood, collected on day 0 of AZD1222 vaccination. This sequence originates from an adult in good health.

CDR3 DNA: TGTGCCAGTAGATCAACAGGGAGTAGAGCTGAAGCTTTCTTT. Translation: CASRSTGSRAEAFF. This sequence joins TRBV19 and TRBJ1-1; possible D gene TRBD1, 6 bases. The V end was cut by 6 bases, the J end by 6 bases, with 17 bases between. Germline V gene sequence: CDR1 LNHDA, CDR2 SQIVND (reference sequence). The CDR3 length is 14 residues.